This TCR beta chain stems from a study of shared clonotypes between healthy human individuals. Findings and limits, study-wide: Memory subsets generally showed smaller estimated richness than naive subsets did.

Authors' methods: Sequence data from immunoSEQ were junction-only and lacked quality scores; consequently, filtering differed. TCRdb keeps only in-frame clones here, not all; method: immunoSEQ multiplex PCR. D and trimming come from the DNA, and the V and J calls and clone size come from that table. The sample records about 2 million clones, about 95% being singletons. About this clone itself: Antigen unknown.

CD8 cells classed as naive were CD45RO-negative and positively selected for CCR7, excluding terminally differentiated effector memory CD45RA+ cells. Donors had no recently reported acute infections or vaccinations and were HIV-negative. This CDR3 is 13 amino acids long. V was cut by 9 bases and J by 3 bases, with 15 bases left in between. The germline V gene encodes CDR1 SNHLY and CDR2 FYNNEI. This TCR came from a man aged 18 to 29 in good health. The chain joins TRBV2 to TRBJ2-7; D is ambiguous. The sample consisted of naive CD8+ T cells sorted from blood. The CDR3 coding sequence is TGTGCCAGAGGCCTTAGGCAGGACTACGAGCAGTACTTC. It codes for CARGLRQDYEQYF.